These 32 T cell receptor beta chains came from one sample sequenced in a study of cytomegalovirus exposure and HLA in healthy donors. Both 60 Vbeta primers and 13 Jbeta primers went into the PCR. This table comes from immunoSEQ multiplex PCR, and its TCRdb copy is limited to in-frame clones, with some not included. The sample holds fewer than 75,000 clones; 75% are singletons and the top ten take 12%. Sample: PBMCs. These receptors were collected from a man between 65 and 85 years old in good health and CMV-seronegative.

The chain joins TRBV9 to TRBJ2-3; D is perhaps TRBD2 (6 bases). V was cut by 0 bases and J by 0 bases, with 8 bases left in between. The length of the CDR3 is 15 residues. Germline CDR1 and CDR2: SGDLS and YYNGEE. In nucleotides, the CDR3 is TGTGCCAGCAGCGTAGCGGGGGTTAGCACAGATACGCAGTATTTT. Its translation is CASSVAGVSTDTQYF.

This clone was observed a handful of times. V usage is TRBV5-1 and J usage is TRBJ2-7; 11 bases are a match to TRBD2. V lost 2 bases and J lost 3; bases outside the gene matches: 4. This CDR3 has 15 residues. The germline V gene encodes CDR1 SGHRS and CDR2 YFSETQ. The CDR3 loop reads CASSLLAGVLYEQYF. CDR3 bases: TGCGCCAGCAGCTTACTAGCGGGAGTGCTCTACGAGCAGTACTTC.

The CDR3 protein is CASSLNPRAEQYF. The CDR3 bases are TGTGCCAGCAGCTTAAACCCGCGGGCCGAGCAGTACTTC. The rearrangement uses TRBV7-9 and TRBJ2-7, with D possibly TRBD2 on 5 matching bases. Trimming removed 2 bases at V and 6 bases at J, with 11 bases between. This CDR3 has 13 amino acids. Germline V gives CDR1 SEHNR, CDR2 FQNEAQ (reference sequence).

The V and J genes are TRBV2 and TRBJ1-2; TRBD1 agrees at 7 bases. CDR1 SNHLY and CDR2 FYNNEI come from the germline V gene. J gave up 5 bases and V 6 bases, and 12 bases lay outside the gene matches. The length of the CDR3 is 15 residues. DNA of the CDR3: TGTGCCAGCAGGGGGCTGGACAGGAGAGGTTATGGCTACACCTTC. Translation gives CASRGLDRRGYGYTF.

The rearrangement joins TRBV6-1 to TRBJ1-1; 10 bases align to TRBD1. This CDR3 comprises 15 residues. Germline V gene data show CDR1 as MNHNS and CDR2 as SASEGT. The V and J ends lost 2 bases and 5 bases, in that order; junction bases with no gene match: 5. The CDR3 nucleotides are TGTGCCAGCAGTGAAAAAGGGGACAGGGGAACTGAAGCTTTCTTT. This translates into CASSEKGDRGTEAFF.

To note about this clone: One junction end disagrees with the germline gene, perhaps due to a read error. The rearrangement links TRBV19 to TRBJ2-2; 14 nucleotides line up with TRBD2. The germline gives CDR1 LNHDA, CDR2 SQIVND (reference sequence). CDR3 length equals 18 residues. The CDR3 region has the DNA TGTGCCAGTAGCGACCCCCGAGGGACTAGCGGGAGTACCGGGGAGTTGTTTTTT. As protein: CASSDPRGTSGSTGELFF. The full variable domain, completed using reference TRBV19 and TRBJ2-2, is DGGITQSPKYLFRKEGQNVTLSCEQNLNHDAMYWYRQDPGQGLRLIYYSQIVNDFQKGDIAEGYSVSREKKESFPLTVTSAQKNPTAFYLCASSDPRGTSGSTGELFFGEGSRLTVL.

The chain links TRBV7-2 to TRBJ2-7, with TRBD2 matching 11 bases. V was pared by 3 bases and J by 6 bases, with 4 bases of the junction left unmatched. Germline V lookup: CDR1 SGHTA, CDR2 FQGNSA. The CDR3 has 14 amino acids. The CDR3 sequence is CASSFLSGGAEQYF. The CDR3 nucleotides are TGTGCCAGCAGCTTTCTTAGCGGGGGGGCCGAGCAGTACTTC.

As DNA, the CDR3 is TGTGCCAGCAGTTCAATCAACACCGGGGAGCTGTTTTTT. Its protein product is CASSSINTGELFF. The J gene is TRBJ2-2, the V gene TRBV27; D remains unclear. Trimming removed 4 bases from V and 2 bases from J, with 5 bases in between. The CDR3 loop spans 13 amino acids. Germline V lookup: CDR1 MNHEY, CDR2 SMNVEV (reference sequence).

The chain uses TRBV19 and TRBJ1-5; D is perhaps TRBD1 (6 bases). CDR1 and CDR2 from the germline V gene are LNHDA and SQIVND (reference sequence). The CDR3 contains 17 residues. Trimming cost V 2 bases and J 3 bases, with 17 bases left between them. The CDR3 bases are TGTGCCAGTAGTATAAGGTGGACAGTAGACGACAATCAGCCCCAGCATTTT. This encodes CASSIRWTVDDNQPQHF.

The chain links TRBV19 to TRBJ2-4, with D perhaps TRBD2 (5 bases). Trimming took 6 bases from V and 3 from J, leaving 12 bases between them. Germline CDR1 is LNHDA and CDR2 is SQIVND (reference sequence). The CDR3 is made up of 14 amino acids. CDR3 loop: CASSTREVKNIQYF. For the CDR3, the DNA is TGTGCCAGTAGCACCCGGGAAGTCAAAAACATTCAGTACTTC.

This chain connects TRBV6-5 to TRBJ2-1; TRBD2 is a possible D gene (6 bases). The CDR3 extends over 14 amino acids. The V end was cut by 5 bases, the J end by 9 bases, with 17 bases between. In germline, CDR1 is MNHEY, CDR2 SVGAGI. The CDR3 DNA reads TGTGCCAGCAGTAACCTGGGACCGCGGGGTGAGCAGTTCTTC. This sequence encodes CASSNLGPRGEQFF.

This clone has more than one count but fewer than ten. The chain combines TRBV4-1 with TRBJ2-1; TRBD2 aligns across 11 bases. From germline, CDR1 is MGHRA and CDR2 YSYEKL. There are 15 residues in the CDR3. V was pared by 4 bases and J by 4 bases, with 3 bases of the junction left unmatched. The CDR3 spells CASSLSGGDYNEQFF. The CDR3 DNA sequence: TGCGCCAGCAGCCTTAGCGGGGGGGATTACAATGAGCAGTTCTTC.

V usage is TRBV18 and J usage is TRBJ1-4, with D tentatively TRBD1 (6 bases). CDR3 length equals 17 residues. Per the germline V gene, CDR1 is KGHSH and CDR2 is LQKENI. Deletions cut 2 bases from V and 0 bases from J, with 13 bases between. The CDR3 here is CASSPFEQGATNEKLFF. The CDR3 coding sequence is TGTGCCAGCTCACCATTCGAACAGGGTGCAACTAATGAAAAACTGTTTTTT.

The chain couples TRBV7-2 to TRBJ2-3; D is possibly TRBD2 (7 bases). Deletions cut 5 bases from V and 2 bases from J, with 17 bases between. The CDR3 length is 16 residues. Germline V lookup: CDR1 SGHTA, CDR2 FQGNSA. In DNA, the CDR3 is TGTGCCAGCAGCGTAGTTGGGGGGGGCATCACAGATACGCAGTATTTT. It yields the protein CASSVVGGGITDTQYF.

The chain has TRBV6-5 and TRBJ1-5, with D possibly TRBD1 on 5 matching bases. Germline V lookup: CDR1 MNHEY, CDR2 SVGAGI. V lost 2 bases, J lost 0 bases, and 8 bases lay in between. The CDR3 sequence is 15 residues long. The CDR3 region has the DNA TGTGCCAGCAGTTACCAGGGCCATAGCAATCAGCCCCAGCATTTT. It encodes CASSYQGHSNQPQHF.

This chain uses TRBV7-8 with TRBJ2-7; possible D gene TRBD2, 5 bases. The ends were cut back, 1 base at V and 3 bases at J, with 10 bases in the middle. The V gene's germline CDR1 is SGHVS and CDR2 FQNEAQ. This CDR3 region has 14 residues. For the CDR3, the DNA is TGTGCCAGCAGCTTAGGGCGGACTTTCTACGAGCAGTACTTC. Encoded protein: CASSLGRTFYEQYF.

This sequence joins TRBV19 and TRBJ1-1, with D possibly TRBD1 on 6 matching bases. There are 17 residues in the CDR3. The germline CDR1 and CDR2 sequences are LNHDA and SQIVND (reference sequence). V lost 3 bases and J 1 base, leaving 18 bases between the germline ends. For the CDR3, the DNA is TGTGCCAGTAGTATTGGATGGCAGGGGTATAGGAACACTGAAGCTTTCTTT. It encodes CASSIGWQGYRNTEAFF.

The CDR3 reads CASSYSSQGNQPQHF. The CDR3 DNA is TGTGCCAGCAGTTACTCGTCCCAGGGCAATCAGCCCCAGCATTTT. The V and J genes are TRBV6-5 and TRBJ1-5; D is ambiguous. There are 15 residues in the CDR3. Germline CDR1 MNHEY, CDR2 SVGAGI. V was pared by 0 bases and J by 2 bases, with 8 bases between.

V usage is TRBV9 and J usage is TRBJ2-5, with TRBD2 identical over 13 bases. After removal of 0 bases from V and 2 bases from J, the junction contained 7 bases not matched to a gene. From germline, CDR1 is SGDLS and CDR2 YYNGEE. The CDR3 runs to 18 residues. CDR3 sequence: CASSVATGTSGVQETQYF. The CDR3 DNA is TGTGCCAGCAGCGTAGCTACGGGGACTAGCGGGGTGCAAGAGACCCAGTACTTC.

The chain is built from TRBV5-1 and TRBJ2-7, with 7 positions matching TRBD1. Germline values: CDR1 SGHRS, CDR2 YFSETQ. The CDR3 length is 13 residues. The V segment lost 5 bases and the J segment 4 bases; nucleotides outside the gene matches: 6. The CDR3, as DNA: TGCGCCAGCAGTTCGACAGGGTGGTACGAGCAGTACTTC. Translation gives CASSSTGWYEQYF.

The chain uses TRBV7-2 and TRBJ1-6; 7 bases map to TRBD1. The CDR3 sequence is 15 residues long. The germline V gene encodes CDR1 SGHTA and CDR2 FQGNSA. The J segment lost 4 bases and the V segment lost 4 bases, leaving 4 bases of the junction unmatched. The CDR3 DNA follows: TGTGCCAGCAGCTGGAGACAGGGATATAATTCACCCCTCCACTTT. This gives the protein CASSWRQGYNSPLHF.

V and J are TRBV2 and TRBJ2-1, with a weak D call TRBD1 (5 bases). Trimming shortened V by 6 bases and J by 0 bases, and 9 bases separated the two germline ends. The CDR3 sequence is 14 residues long. Germline loops: CDR1 SNHLY, CDR2 FYNNEI. CDR3 coding DNA: TGTGCCAGCAGCAGGGAAAGCTCCTACAATGAGCAGTTCTTC. This translates into CASSRESSYNEQFF.

This clone occurred once. This rearrangement joins TRBV28 to TRBJ1-4; 8 bases are shared with TRBD1. Germline assignment: CDR1 MDHEN and CDR2 SYDVKM. The CDR3 consists of 14 residues. Trimming at V came to 6 bases and at J to 8 bases, leaving 8 bases not matched to a gene. The CDR3, as DNA: TGTGCCAGCAGCAAGGACAGGGTAGGGGAAAAACTGTTTTTT. Translating gives CASSKDRVGEKLFF.

The chain links TRBV7-9 to TRBJ2-1; TRBD2 might be the D (6 bases). Germline lookup yields CDR1 SEHNR and CDR2 FQNEAQ (reference sequence). Trimming pared 4 bases from V and 6 bases from J, leaving 19 bases between. The CDR3 runs to 16 residues. The CDR3 spells CASSSPREHYTNEQFF. The CDR3 DNA sequence: TGTGCCAGCAGCTCGCCCCGGGAGCATTACACCAATGAGCAGTTCTTC. Full variable domain (remainder filled in from reference TRBV7-9 and TRBJ2-1): DTGVSQNPRHKITKRGQNVTFRCDPISEHNRLYWYRQTLGQGPEFLTYFQNEAQLEKSRLLSDRFSAERPKGSFSTLEIQRTEQGDSAMYLCASSSPREHYTNEQFFGPGTRLTVL.

The chain carries TRBV29-1 and TRBJ1-6, with 11 positions matching TRBD1. The trim removed 6 bases at V and 5 bases at J, leaving 3 bases unmatched. The CDR3 spans 14 residues. Germline CDR1 SQVTM, CDR2 ANQGSEA. The CDR3 DNA reads TGCAGCGTCGGGACAGGGGGAAATAATTCACCCCTCCACTTT. Protein product: CSVGTGGNNSPLHF.

V and J are TRBV7-9 and TRBJ1-2; no clear D. Per germline, CDR1 SEHNR and CDR2 FQNEAQ (reference sequence). The CDR3 covers 13 residues. V gave up 7 bases and J gave up 8 bases, with 17 bases separating them. CDR3 in DNA: TGTGCCAGCACCACACGGACTCGAGAAGGCTACACCTTC. Protein: CASTTRTREGYTF. The full variable domain, rest sourced from reference TRBV7-9 and TRBJ1-2, is DTGVSQNPRHKITKRGQNVTFRCDPISEHNRLYWYRQTLGQGPEFLTYFQNEAQLEKSRLLSDRFSAERPKGSFSTLEIQRTEQGDSAMYLCASTTRTREGYTFGSGTRLTVV.

The genes are TRBV28 and TRBJ1-2; 7 positions agree with TRBD1. V shed 5 bases and J 8 bases; nucleotides not matched to a gene: 8. The CDR3 contains 13 residues. Germline CDR1 reads MDHEN; CDR2 reads SYDVKM. CDR3 region: CASSVGTERGYTF. In nucleotides, the CDR3 is TGTGCCAGCAGTGTCGGGACAGAAAGGGGCTACACCTTC.

About this clone itself: An end of the junction does not agree with germline; a read error may underlie this. This chain uses TRBV5-6 with TRBJ2-5; TRBD1 aligns across 8 bases. The CDR3 consists of 15 residues. Per the germline V gene, CDR1 is SGHDT and CDR2 is YYEEEE. CDR3 in amino acids: CASSDGRRGQEIQYF. The CDR3, as DNA: TGTGCCAGCAGCGACGGTCGCAGGGGGCAAGAGATCCAGTACTTC.

The chain joins TRBV5-8 to TRBJ2-5, with a tentative D call TRBD1 (5 bases). V lost 4 bases and J lost 4, with 11 bases in between. The CDR3 is 13 amino acids. Germline CDR1 and CDR2: SGHTS and YDEGEE. As DNA, the CDR3 is TGTGCCAGCAGCCCCCTCCAGGGAGAGACCCAGTACTTC. This translates into CASSPLQGETQYF.

The J gene is TRBJ1-3, the V gene TRBV12-2; the D call in the table, TRBD1, was not verified against the DNA. TRBV12-2 is shown as a pseudogene. This CDR3 contains 16 residues. CDR3 region: CASRSPPQGRGNTIYF. CDR3 bases: TGTGCAAGTCGCTCCCCCCCCCAGGGCAGGGGAAACACCATATATTTT.

This clone showed up just a few times. This sequence joins TRBV9 and TRBJ1-1; D may be TRBD1 (5 bases). Germline lookup yields CDR1 SGDLS and CDR2 YYNGEE. CDR3 length equals 12 residues. V lost 3 bases and J 4 bases, leaving 7 bases between the germline ends. CDR3 coding DNA: TGTGCCAGCAGCGGGGGGGGCACTGAAGCTTTCTTT. This translates into CASSGGGTEAFF.

This clone was recorded a few times. This sequence joins TRBV2 and TRBJ2-3; D is ambiguous. The CDR3 is 15 amino acids. Trimming left V 4 bases short and J 5 bases short, with 16 bases between. Germline V CDR1 and CDR2: SNHLY, FYNNEI. Here the CDR3 DNA reads TGTGCCAGCAGTGGAACTGGAGTAGACGGAGATACGCAGTATTTT. Protein sequence: CASSGTGVDGDTQYF.